The entry below gives a single TCR beta chain sequence along with its context. The junction and the germline gene differ at one end; a read error may be behind it. This entry comes from a study of molecular identifiers for immune sequencing clone quantification. The germline CDR1 and CDR2 sequences are SQVTM and ANQGSEA. The CDR3 is made up of 16 amino acids. TCRdb itself ran the PCR reads through MiXCR, one entry per CDR3 protein. Of fewer than 100,000 distinct CDR3 sequences in the sample, 21% were seen once. Sequencing used naive CD8+ T cells from blood, with Jurkat cell RNA spiked in. Documented subset: FACS-sorted CD8+CD4-CCR7+CD45RA+ naive T cells. The chain couples TRBV29-1 to TRBJ1-1; D is undetermined. This receptor was obtained from a human donor in good health. Some libraries in this study had Jurkat cell RNA spiked in. CDR3 amino acids: CSVDVLVAKTNTEAYF. The CDR3 DNA is TGCAGCGTTGATGTTTTGGTTGCAAAGACGAACACTGAAGCTTACTTT.